These T cell receptor beta chains were read from a single sample in a study of metastatic and nonmetastatic thyroid tumors. TCRdb re-called clones via MiXCR from the PCR reads. The sample has fewer than 50,000 clones, roughly 15% seen once. The sequenced material came from blood. The origin of the receptors is a female donor with papillary thyroid cancer or a benign thyroid nodule (not recorded which). Some clones in this sample may be carry-over from other donors' samples. Each CDR3 is given with its conserved first and last residue. Fields, in order: V gene, J gene, CDR3 length, D gene, clone size, CDR3 protein, CDR3 DNA. A D gene is named only where the DNA matches it firmly. Size is stated for part of the rows, as once, few or many counts, or as a class when the clone is expanded.

TRBV29-1	TRBJ2-1	14	-	many	CSVDRQVGDNEQFF	TGCAGCGTGGATAGACAGGTGGGGGACAATGAGCAGTTCTTC
TRBV12-3/TRBV12-4	TRBJ2-1	14	-	-	CASSFIADDNEQFF	TGTGCCAGCAGTTTCATCGCAGACGACAATGAGCAGTTCTTC
TRBV6-1	TRBJ1-2	14	-	few	CASTRGGSSEGYTF	TGTGCCAGCACCCGCGGTGGTAGCTCTGAGGGCTACACCTTC
TRBV2	TRBJ2-1	15	TRBD1	many	CASRPGQGTYNEQFF	TGTGCCAGCAGGCCGGGACAGGGGACTTACAATGAGCAGTTCTTC
TRBV28	TRBJ2-1	14	-	few	CASSSPYRVNEQFF	TGTGCCAGCAGCTCTCCTTACAGGGTGAATGAGCAGTTCTTC
TRBV30	TRBJ1-5	13	-	many	CAWSVTGEQPQHF	TGTGCCTGGAGTGTAACGGGGGAACAGCCCCAGCATTTT
TRBV7-2	TRBJ1-2	15	TRBD1	many	CASSSRTGEGYGYTF	TGTGCCAGCAGCTCGCGGACAGGGGAGGGTTATGGCTACACCTTC
TRBV11-2	TRBJ2-5	16	TRBD2	many	CASSKPGLAGEETQYF	TGTGCCAGCAGCAAACCGGGACTAGCGGGAGAAGAGACCCAGTACTTC
TRBV6-5	TRBJ2-6	15	-	many	CASSYNRAGANVLTF	TGTGCCAGCAGTTACAATCGAGCCGGGGCCAACGTCCTGACTTTC
TRBV2	TRBJ2-1	13	-	many	CASSDGNYNEQFF	TGTGCCAGCTCAGACGGGAACTACAATGAGCAGTTCTTC
TRBV6-1	TRBJ1-1	13	TRBD1	-	CASDRGEGTEAFF	TGTGCCAGCGACAGGGGAGAAGGCACTGAAGCTTTCTTT
TRBV7-9	TRBJ2-7	11	-	many	CASSTEGEQYF	TGTGCCAGCAGCACAGAGGGCGAGCAGTACTTC
TRBV11-2	TRBJ2-5	14	-	many	CASSLVAGVQTQYF	TGTGCCAGCAGCTTGGTGGCAGGAGTGCAGACCCAGTACTTC
TRBV27	TRBJ2-7	15	TRBD2	medium-sized	CASRVGTSGTYEQYF	TGTGCCAGCAGGGTGGGGACTAGCGGCACCTACGAGCAGTACTTC
TRBV28	TRBJ2-3	15	-	many	CASSPPDGLTDTQYF	TGTGCCAGCAGTCCCCCTGACGGACTCACAGATACGCAGTATTTT
TRBV5-1	TRBJ2-7	14	-	many	CASSLAEEGGEQYF	TGCGCCAGCAGCTTGGCCGAGGAGGGCGGCGAGCAGTACTTC
TRBV7-6	TRBJ2-7	15	TRBD1	many	CASSGGTGYLYEQYF	TGTGCCAGCAGCGGAGGGACAGGGTATCTCTACGAGCAGTACTTC